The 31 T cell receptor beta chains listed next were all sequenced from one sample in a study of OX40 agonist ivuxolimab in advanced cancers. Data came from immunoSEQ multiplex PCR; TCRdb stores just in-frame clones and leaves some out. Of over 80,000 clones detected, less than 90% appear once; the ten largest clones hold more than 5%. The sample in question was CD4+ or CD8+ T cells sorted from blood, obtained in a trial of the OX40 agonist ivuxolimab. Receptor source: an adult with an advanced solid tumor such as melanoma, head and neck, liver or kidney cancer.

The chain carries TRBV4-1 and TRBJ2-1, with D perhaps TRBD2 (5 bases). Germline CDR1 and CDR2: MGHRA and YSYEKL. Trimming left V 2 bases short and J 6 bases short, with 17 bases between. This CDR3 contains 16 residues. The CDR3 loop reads CASSQLDLLGSNEQFF. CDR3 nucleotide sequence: TGCGCCAGCAGCCAATTAGACCTCTTAGGGAGCAATGAGCAGTTCTTC.

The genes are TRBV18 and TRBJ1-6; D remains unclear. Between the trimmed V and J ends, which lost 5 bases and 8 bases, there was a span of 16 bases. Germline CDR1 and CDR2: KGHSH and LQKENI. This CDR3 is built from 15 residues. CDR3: CASSSAPHLDSPLHF. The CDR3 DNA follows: TGTGCCAGCTCATCAGCTCCCCACCTAGATTCACCCCTCCACTTT.

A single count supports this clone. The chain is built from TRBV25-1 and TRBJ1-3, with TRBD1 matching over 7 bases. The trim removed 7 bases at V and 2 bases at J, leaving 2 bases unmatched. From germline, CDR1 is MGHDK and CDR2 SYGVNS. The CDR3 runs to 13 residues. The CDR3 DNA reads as TGTGCCAGCAAGCAGGGGGCTGGAAACACCATATATTTT. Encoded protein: CASKQGAGNTIYF.

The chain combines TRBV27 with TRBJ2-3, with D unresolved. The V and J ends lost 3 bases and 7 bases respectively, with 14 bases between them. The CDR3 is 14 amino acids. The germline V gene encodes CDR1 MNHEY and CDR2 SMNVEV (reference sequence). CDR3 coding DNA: TGTGCCAGCAGTTTTCGGTTCGGCCTTTATACGCAGTATTTT. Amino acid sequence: CASSFRFGLYTQYF.

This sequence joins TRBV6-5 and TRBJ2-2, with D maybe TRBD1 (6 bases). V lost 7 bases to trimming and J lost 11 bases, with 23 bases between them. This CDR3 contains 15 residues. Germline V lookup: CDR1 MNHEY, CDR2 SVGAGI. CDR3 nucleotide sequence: TGTGCCAGCACCCCGGACAGATTAACACCGGGAGAGCTGTTTTTT. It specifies CASTPDRLTPGELFF.

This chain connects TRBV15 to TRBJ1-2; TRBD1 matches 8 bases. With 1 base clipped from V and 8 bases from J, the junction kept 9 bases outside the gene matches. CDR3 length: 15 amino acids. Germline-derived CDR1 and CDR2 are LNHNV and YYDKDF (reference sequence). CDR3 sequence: CATSRGYQGAEGYTF. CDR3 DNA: TGTGCCACCAGCAGAGGTTACCAGGGGGCAGAGGGCTACACCTTC. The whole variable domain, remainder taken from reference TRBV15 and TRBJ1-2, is DAMVIQNPRYQVTQFGKPVTLSCSQTLNHNVMYWYQQKSSQAPKLLFHYYDKDFNNEADTPDNFQSRRPNTSFCFLDIRSPGLGDTAMYLCATSRGYQGAEGYTFGSGTRLTVV.

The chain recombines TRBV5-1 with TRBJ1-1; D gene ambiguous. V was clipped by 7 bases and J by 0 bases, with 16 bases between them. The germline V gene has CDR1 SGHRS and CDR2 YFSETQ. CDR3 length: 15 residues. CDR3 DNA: TGCGCCAGCTCCCAAGTCCCCGCTATGAACACTGAAGCTTTCTTT. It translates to CASSQVPAMNTEAFF.

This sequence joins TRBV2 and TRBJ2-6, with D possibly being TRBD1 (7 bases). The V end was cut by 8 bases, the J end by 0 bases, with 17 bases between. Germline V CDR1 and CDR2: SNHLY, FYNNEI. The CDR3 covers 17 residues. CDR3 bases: TGTGCCAGCCTCAGGGGGGACATTCTCTCTGGGGCCAACGTCCTGACTTTC. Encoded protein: CASLRGDILSGANVLTF.

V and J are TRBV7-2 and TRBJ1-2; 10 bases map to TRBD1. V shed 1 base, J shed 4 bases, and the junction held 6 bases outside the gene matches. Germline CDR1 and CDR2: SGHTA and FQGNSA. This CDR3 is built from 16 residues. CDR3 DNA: TGTGCCAGCAGCTTAGATGGGACAGGGGTACCCTATGGCTACACCTTC. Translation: CASSLDGTGVPYGYTF.

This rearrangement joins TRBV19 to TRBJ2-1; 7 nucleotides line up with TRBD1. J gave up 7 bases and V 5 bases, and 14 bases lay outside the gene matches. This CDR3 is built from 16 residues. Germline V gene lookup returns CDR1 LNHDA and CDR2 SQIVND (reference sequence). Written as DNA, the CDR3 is TGTGCCAGTAGTCCGTTCAGACAGGGTAGTTTAAATGAGCAGTTCTTC. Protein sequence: CASSPFRQGSLNEQFF.

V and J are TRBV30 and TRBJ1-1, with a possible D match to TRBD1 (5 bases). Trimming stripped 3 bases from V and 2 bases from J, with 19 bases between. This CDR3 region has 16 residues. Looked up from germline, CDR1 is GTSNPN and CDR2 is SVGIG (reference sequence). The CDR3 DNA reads TGTGCCTGGAGGGGGGGAGCACTCATACTCAACACTGAAGCTTTCTTT. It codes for CAWRGGALILNTEAFF.

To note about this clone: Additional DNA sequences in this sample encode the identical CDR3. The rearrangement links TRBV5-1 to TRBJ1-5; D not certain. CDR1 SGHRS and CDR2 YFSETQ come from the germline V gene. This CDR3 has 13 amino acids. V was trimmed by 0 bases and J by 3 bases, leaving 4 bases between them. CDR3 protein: CASSLGDNQPQHF. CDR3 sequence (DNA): TGCGCCAGCAGCTTGGGGGACAATCAGCCCCAGCATTTT.

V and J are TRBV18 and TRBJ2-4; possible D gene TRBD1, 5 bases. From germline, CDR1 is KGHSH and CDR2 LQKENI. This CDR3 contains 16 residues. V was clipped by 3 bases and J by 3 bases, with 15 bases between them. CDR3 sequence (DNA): TGTGCCAGCTCACCTTACAGGAATAGAGACAAAAACATTCAGTACTTC. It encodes CASSPYRNRDKNIQYF.

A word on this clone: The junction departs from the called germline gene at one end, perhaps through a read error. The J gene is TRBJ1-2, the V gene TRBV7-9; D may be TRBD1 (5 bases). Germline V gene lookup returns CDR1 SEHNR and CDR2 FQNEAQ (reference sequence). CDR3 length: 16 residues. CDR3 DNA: TGTGCCAACAGCTTAAACGGAGGGACTCGGTACTATGGCTACACCTTC. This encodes CANSLNGGTRYYGYTF.

CDR3 sequence (DNA): TGTGCCAGCAGCCAAGATAGGACACCAAACTATGGCTACACCTTC. It encodes CASSQDRTPNYGYTF. The V and J genes are TRBV14 and TRBJ1-2, with D possibly being TRBD1 (5 bases). The CDR3 has 15 residues. Trimming cost V 0 bases and J 2 bases, with 10 bases left between them. Germline CDR1 reads SGHDN; CDR2 reads FVKESK.

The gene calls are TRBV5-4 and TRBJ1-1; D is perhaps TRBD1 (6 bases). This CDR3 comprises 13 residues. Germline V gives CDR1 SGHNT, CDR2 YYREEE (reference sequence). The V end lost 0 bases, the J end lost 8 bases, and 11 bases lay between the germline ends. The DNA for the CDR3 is TGTGCCAGCAGCTTGGCTTTGGGGGGCGAAGCTTTCTTT. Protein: CASSLALGGEAFF.

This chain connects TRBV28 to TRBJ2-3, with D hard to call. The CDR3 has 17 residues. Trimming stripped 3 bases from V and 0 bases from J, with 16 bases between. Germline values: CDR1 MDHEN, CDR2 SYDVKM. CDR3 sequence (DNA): TGTGCCAGCAGTTTGACTTTATCAACAGACAGCACAGATACGCAGTATTTT. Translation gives CASSLTLSTDSTDTQYF.

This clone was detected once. DNA for the CDR3: TGTGCCAGCAGCACAGGGATAATCACCGGGGAGCTGTTTTTT. Translation: CASSTGIITGELFF. The chain links TRBV5-8 to TRBJ2-2; D might be TRBD1 (6 bases). The CDR3 totals 14 residues. Germline-derived CDR1 and CDR2 are SGHTS and YDEGEE. Trimming cost V 4 bases and J 4 bases, with 11 bases left between them.

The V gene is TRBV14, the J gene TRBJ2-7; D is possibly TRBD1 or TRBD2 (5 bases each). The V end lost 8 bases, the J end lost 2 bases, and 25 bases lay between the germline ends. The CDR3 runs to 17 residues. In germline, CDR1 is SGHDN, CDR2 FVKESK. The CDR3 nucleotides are TGTGCCAGCCAACTTCCTGTGGGGGACCGTTTAGCCTACGAGCAGTACTTC. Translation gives CASQLPVGDRLAYEQYF.

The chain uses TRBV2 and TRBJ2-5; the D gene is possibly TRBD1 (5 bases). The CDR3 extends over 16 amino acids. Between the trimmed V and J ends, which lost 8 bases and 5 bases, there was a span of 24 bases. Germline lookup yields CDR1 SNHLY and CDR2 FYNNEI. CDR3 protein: CASLFEQEQVRETQYF. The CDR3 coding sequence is TGTGCCAGCCTGTTTGAACAGGAACAGGTCAGGGAGACCCAGTACTTC. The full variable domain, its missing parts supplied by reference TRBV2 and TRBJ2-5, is EPEVTQTPSHQVTQMGQEVILRCVPISNHLYFYWYRQILGQKVEFLVSFYNNEISEKSEIFDDQFSVERPDGSNFTLKIRSTKLEDSAMYFCASLFEQEQVRETQYFGPGTRLLVL.

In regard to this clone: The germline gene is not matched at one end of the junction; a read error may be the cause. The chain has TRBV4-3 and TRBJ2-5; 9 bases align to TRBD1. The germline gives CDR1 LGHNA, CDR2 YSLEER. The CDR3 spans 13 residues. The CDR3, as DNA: TGCGCCAGCAGCCCTGCAGGGGACAGGGATATAAACTTC. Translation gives CASSPAGDRDINF.

CDR3 loop: CAWSQGFVYEQYF. The CDR3 nucleotides are TGTGCCTGGAGTCAGGGGTTCGTGTACGAGCAGTACTTC. This rearrangement joins TRBV30 to TRBJ2-7; D possibly corresponds to TRBD1 (6 bases). With 2 bases removed from V and 4 bases from J, the gap between germline ends came to 12 bases. The CDR3 consists of 13 residues. CDR1 GTSNPN and CDR2 SVGIG come from the germline V gene (reference sequence).

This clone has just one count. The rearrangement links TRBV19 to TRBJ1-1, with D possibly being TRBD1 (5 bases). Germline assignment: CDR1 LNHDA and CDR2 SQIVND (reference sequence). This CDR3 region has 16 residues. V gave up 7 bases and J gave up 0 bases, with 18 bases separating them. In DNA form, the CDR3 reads TGTGCCAGTATTTTGCGCGCTGGACACATGAACACTGAAGCTTTCTTT. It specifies CASILRAGHMNTEAFF.

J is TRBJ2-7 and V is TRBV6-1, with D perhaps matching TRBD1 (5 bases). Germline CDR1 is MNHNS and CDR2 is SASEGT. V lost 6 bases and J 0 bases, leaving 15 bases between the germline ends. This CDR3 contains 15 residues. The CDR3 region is CASRPLQGISYEQYF. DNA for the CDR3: TGTGCCAGCAGGCCGCTCCAGGGTATCTCCTACGAGCAGTACTTC.

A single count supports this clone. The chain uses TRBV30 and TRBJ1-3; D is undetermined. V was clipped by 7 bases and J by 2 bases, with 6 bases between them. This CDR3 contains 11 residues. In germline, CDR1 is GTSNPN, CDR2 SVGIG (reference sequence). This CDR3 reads CASGPGNTIYF. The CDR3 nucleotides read TGTGCCTCCGGGCCTGGAAACACCATATATTTT.

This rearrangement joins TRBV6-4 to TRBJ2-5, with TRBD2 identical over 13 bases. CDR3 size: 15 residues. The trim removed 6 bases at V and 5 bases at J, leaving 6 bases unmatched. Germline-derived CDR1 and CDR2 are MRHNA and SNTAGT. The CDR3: CASRGTSGAGETQYF. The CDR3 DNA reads TGTGCCAGCAGAGGGACTAGCGGGGCCGGCGAGACCCAGTACTTC.

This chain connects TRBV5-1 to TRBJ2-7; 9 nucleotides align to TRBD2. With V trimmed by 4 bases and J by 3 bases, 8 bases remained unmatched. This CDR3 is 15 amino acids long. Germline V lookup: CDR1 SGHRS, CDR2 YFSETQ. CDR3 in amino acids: CASSGSGTSLYEQYF. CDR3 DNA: TGCGCCAGCAGCGGTTCCGGGACTAGCCTCTACGAGCAGTACTTC.

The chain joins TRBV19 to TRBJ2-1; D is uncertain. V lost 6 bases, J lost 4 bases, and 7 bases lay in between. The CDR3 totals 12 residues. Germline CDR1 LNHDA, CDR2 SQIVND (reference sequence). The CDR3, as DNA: TGTGCCAGTAGCCAGACTTACAATGAGCAGTTCTTC. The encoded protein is CASSQTYNEQFF.

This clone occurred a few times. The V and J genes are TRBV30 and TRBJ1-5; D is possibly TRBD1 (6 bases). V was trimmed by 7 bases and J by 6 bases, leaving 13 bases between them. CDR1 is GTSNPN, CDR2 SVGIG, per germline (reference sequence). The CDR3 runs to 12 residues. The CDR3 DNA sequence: TGTGCCTTTCAGGGGAAGGGTCAGCCCCAGCATTTT. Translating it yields CAFQGKGQPQHF.

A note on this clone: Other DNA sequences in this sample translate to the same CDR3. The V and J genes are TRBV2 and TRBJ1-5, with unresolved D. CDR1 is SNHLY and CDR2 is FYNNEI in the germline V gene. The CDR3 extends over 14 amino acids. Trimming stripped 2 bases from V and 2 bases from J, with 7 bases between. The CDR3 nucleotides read TGTGCCAGCAGTGAAAGGGCAGGCAATCAGCCCCAGCATTTT. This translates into CASSERAGNQPQHF.

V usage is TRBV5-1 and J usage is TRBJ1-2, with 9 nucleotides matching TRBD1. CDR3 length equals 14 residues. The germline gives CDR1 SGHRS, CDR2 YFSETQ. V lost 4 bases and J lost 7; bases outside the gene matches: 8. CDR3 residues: CASSLSQGASGYTF. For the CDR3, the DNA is TGCGCCAGCAGCCTTTCACAGGGGGCGAGTGGCTACACCTTC.